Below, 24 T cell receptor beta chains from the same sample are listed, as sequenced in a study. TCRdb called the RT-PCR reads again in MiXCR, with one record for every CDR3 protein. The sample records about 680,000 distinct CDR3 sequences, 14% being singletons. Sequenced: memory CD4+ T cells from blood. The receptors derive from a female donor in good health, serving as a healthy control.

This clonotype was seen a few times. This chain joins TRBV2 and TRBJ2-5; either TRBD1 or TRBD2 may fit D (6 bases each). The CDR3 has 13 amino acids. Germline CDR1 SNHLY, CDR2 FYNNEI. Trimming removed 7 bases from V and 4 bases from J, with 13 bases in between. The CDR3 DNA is TGTGCCAGCAATCGGGGGCGAGGAGAGACCCAGTACTTC. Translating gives CASNRGRGETQYF.

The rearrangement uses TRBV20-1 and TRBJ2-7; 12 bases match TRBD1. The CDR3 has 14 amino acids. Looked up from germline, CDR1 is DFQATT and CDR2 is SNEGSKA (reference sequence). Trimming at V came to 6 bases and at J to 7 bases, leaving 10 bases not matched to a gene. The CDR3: CSAGPGQGALEQYF. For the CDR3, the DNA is TGCAGTGCGGGACCGGGACAGGGGGCGCTGGAGCAGTACTTC.

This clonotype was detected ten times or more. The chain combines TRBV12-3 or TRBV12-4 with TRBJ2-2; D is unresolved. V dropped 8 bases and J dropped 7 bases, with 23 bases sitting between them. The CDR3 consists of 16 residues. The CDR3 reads CASSYQNSVYGGELFF. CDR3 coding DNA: TGTGCCAGCTCCTACCAGAACAGCGTCTACGGCGGGGAGCTGTTTTTT.

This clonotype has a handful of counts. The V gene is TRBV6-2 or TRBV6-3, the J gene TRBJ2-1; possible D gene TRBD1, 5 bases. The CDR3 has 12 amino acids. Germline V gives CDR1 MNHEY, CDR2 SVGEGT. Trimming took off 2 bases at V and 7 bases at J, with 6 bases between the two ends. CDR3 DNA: TGTGCCAGCAGTTACGGACAAAATGAGCAGTTCTTC. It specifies CASSYGQNEQFF.

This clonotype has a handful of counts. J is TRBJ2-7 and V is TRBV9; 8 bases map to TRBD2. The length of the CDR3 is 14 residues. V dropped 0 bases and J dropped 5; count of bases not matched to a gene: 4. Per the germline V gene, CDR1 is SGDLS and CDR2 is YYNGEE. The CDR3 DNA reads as TGTGCCAGCAGCGTAGATTTGCGGGGGGACGAGCAGTACTTC. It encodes CASSVDLRGDEQYF.

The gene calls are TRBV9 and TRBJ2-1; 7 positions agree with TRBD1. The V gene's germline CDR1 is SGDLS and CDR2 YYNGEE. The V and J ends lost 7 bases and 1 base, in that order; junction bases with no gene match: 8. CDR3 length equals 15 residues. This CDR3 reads CASQLSTGSYNEQFF. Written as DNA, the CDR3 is TGTGCCAGCCAACTTTCGACAGGGTCCTACAATGAGCAGTTCTTC.

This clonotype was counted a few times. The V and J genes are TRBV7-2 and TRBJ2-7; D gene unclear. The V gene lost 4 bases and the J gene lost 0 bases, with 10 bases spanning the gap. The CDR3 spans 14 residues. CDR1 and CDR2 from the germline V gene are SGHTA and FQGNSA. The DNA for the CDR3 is TGTGCCAGCAGCTCAATGGGAAGCTCCTACGAGCAGTACTTC. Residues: CASSSMGSSYEQYF.

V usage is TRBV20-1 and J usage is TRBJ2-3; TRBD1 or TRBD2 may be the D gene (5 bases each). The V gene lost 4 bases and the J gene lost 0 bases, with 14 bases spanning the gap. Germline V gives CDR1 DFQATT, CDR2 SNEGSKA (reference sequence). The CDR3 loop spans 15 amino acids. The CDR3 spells CSAKGRRRSTDTQYF. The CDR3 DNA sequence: TGCAGTGCTAAGGGACGTCGGCGAAGCACAGATACGCAGTATTTT.

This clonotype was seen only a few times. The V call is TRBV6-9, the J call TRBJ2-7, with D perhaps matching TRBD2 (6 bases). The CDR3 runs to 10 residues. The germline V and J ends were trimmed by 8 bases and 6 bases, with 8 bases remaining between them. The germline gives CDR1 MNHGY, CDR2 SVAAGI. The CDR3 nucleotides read TGTGCCAGCGGGAGGTTCGAGCAGTACTTC. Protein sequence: CASGRFEQYF.

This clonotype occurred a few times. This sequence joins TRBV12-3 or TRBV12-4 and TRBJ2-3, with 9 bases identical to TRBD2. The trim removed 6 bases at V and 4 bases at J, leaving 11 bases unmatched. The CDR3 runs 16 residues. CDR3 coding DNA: TGTGCCAGCAGGGACGGAGCGGGAGGTGCCGCAGATACGCAGTATTTT. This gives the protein CASRDGAGGAADTQYF.

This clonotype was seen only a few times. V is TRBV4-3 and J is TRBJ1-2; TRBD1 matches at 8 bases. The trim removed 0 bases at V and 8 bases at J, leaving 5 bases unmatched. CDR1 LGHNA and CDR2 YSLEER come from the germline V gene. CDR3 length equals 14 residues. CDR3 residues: CASSQETGGVGYTF. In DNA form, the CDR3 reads TGCGCCAGCAGCCAAGAAACAGGGGGTGTCGGCTACACCTTC.

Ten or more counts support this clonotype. CDR3 DNA sequence: TGTGCCAGCAGATACCCGGGCCCCTCTGAAGCTTTCTTT. The encoded protein is CASRYPGPSEAFF. The chain employs TRBV28 and TRBJ1-1, with D uncertain. The CDR3 runs 13 residues. Looked up from germline, CDR1 is MDHEN and CDR2 is SYDVKM. Trimming cost V 6 bases and J 6 bases, with 14 bases left between them.

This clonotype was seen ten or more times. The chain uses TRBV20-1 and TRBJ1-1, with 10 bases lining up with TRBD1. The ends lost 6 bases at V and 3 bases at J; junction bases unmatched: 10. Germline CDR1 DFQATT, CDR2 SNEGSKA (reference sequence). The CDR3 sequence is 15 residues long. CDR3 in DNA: TGCAGTGCGTGGAGGGACAGGGGACGAGACACTGAAGCTTTCTTT. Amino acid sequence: CSAWRDRGRDTEAFF.

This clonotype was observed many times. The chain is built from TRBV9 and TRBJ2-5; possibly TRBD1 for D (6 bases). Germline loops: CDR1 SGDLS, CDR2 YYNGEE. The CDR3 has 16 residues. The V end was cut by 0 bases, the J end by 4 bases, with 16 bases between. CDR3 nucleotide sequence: TGTGCCAGCAGCGTAGGAGACAGGATAGGTGGAGAGACCCAGTACTTC. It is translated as CASSVGDRIGGETQYF.

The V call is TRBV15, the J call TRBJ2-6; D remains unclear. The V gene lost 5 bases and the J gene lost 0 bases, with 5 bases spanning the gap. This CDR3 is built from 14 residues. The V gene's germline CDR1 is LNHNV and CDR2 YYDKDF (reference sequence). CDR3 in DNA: TGTGCCACCAGCCCTAACTCTGGGGCCAACGTCCTGACTTTC. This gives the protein CATSPNSGANVLTF.

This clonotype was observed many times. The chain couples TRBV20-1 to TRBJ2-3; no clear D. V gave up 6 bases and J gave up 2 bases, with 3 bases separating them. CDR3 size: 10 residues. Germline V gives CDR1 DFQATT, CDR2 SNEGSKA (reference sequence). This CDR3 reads CSADTDTQYF. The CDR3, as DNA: TGCAGTGCCGACACAGATACGCAGTATTTT.

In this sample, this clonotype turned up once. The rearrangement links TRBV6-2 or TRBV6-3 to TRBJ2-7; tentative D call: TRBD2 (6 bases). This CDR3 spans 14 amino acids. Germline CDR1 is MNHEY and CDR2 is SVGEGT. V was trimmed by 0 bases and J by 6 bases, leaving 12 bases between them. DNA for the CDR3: TGTGCCAGCAGTTACTCGAGTTGGAGGGGCGAGCAGTACTTC. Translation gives CASSYSSWRGEQYF.

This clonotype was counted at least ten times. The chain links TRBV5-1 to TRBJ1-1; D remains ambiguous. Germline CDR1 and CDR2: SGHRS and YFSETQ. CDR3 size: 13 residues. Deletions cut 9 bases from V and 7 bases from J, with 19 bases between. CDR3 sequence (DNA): TGCGCCACCCGGCGGTCCGGGGAAGGTGAAGCTTTCTTT. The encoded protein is CATRRSGEGEAFF.

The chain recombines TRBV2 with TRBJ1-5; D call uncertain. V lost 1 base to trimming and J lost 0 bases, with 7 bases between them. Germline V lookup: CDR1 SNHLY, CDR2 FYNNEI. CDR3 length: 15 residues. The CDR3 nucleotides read TGTGCCAGCAGTGAAGAAGCTCCTAGCAATCAGCCCCAGCATTTT. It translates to CASSEEAPSNQPQHF.

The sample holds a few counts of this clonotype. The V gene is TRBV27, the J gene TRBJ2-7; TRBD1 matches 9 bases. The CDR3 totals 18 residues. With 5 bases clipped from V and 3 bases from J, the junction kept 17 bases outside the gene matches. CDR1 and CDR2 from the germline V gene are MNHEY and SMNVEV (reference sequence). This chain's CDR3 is CASSLLTAGTGNFYEQYF. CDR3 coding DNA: TGTGCCAGCAGTCTACTCACAGCCGGGACAGGGAACTTCTACGAGCAGTACTTC.

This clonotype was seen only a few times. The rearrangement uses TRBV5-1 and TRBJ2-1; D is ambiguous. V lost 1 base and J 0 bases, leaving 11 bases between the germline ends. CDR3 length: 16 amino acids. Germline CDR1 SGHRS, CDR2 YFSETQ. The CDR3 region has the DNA TGCGCCAGCAGCTTGAGGGCCGTGGCCTCCTACAATGAGCAGTTCTTC. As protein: CASSLRAVASYNEQFF.

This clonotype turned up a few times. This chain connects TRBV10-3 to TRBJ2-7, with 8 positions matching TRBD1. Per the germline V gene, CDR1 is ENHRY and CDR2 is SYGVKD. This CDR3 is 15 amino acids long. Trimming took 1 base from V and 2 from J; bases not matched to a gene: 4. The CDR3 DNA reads TGTGCCATCAGTGAGTGGAGGGACAGGACCTACGAGCAGTACTTC. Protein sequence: CAISEWRDRTYEQYF.

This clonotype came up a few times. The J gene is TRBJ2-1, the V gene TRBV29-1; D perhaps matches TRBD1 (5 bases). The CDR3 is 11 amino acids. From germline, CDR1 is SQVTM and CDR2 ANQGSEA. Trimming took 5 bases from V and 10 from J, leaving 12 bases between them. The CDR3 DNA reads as TGCAGCGTTTTTTGGGGCCGGGAGCAGTTCTTC. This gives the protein CSVFWGREQFF.

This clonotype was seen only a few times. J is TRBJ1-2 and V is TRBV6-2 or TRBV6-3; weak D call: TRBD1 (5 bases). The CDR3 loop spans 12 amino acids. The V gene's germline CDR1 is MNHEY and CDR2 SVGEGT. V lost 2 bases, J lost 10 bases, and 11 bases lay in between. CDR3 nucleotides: TGTGCCAGCAGTTACGCAGACAGCCCCTACACCTTC. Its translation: CASSYADSPYTF.